The 13 T cell receptor beta chains listed next were all sequenced from one sample in a study of shared clonotypes between healthy human individuals. Some clones are missing from TCRdb's copy, which holds only in-frame ones; the method was immunoSEQ multiplex PCR. The repertoire consists of around 2.1 million clones, with almost 96% occurring once and the leading ten covering less than 0.15%. The sample was naive CD4+ T cells sorted from blood. The subset: CD45RA+ positively selected. These receptors were obtained from a man aged 18 to 29 in good health.

As regards this clone: This specimen includes other DNA sequences encoding the same CDR3. The chain has TRBV18 and TRBJ1-2; 7 positions agree with TRBD1. V gave up 3 bases and J gave up 4 bases; unmatched junction bases: 5. Germline V gene lookup returns CDR1 KGHSH and CDR2 LQKENI. This CDR3 is 14 amino acids long. The CDR3 bases are TGTGCCAGCTCACCGGGGACAGAGGTCTATGGCTACACCTTC. Residues: CASSPGTEVYGYTF.

The J gene is TRBJ2-5, the V gene TRBV6-6, with 9 positions matching TRBD1. V lost 2 bases, J lost 5 bases, and 6 bases stayed unmatched. This CDR3 spans 15 amino acids. The germline CDR1 and CDR2 sequences are MNHNY and SVGAGI (reference sequence). CDR3 sequence: CASSYGTGRKETQYF. CDR3 bases: TGTGCCAGCAGTTACGGGACAGGGCGTAAGGAGACCCAGTACTTC.

Concerning this clone itself: This same CDR3 is encoded by further DNA sequences in the sample. V and J are TRBV9 and TRBJ1-4; 9 positions agree with TRBD1. The CDR3 runs to 15 residues. Germline-derived CDR1 and CDR2 are SGDLS and YYNGEE. The J segment lost 5 bases and the V segment lost 1 base, leaving 3 bases of the junction unmatched. The CDR3 DNA follows: TGTGCCAGCAGCGTAAACGGACAGGGGAATGAAAAACTGTTTTTT. Translating gives CASSVNGQGNEKLFF.

This chain joins TRBV1 and TRBJ2-1; TRBD2, the D gene given by the table, was not confirmed from the DNA. TRBV1 is labeled a pseudogene. The CDR3 loop spans 15 amino acids. As DNA, the CDR3 is TGCACCAGCAGCCAAGCCCTAGCATTACTCCATGAGCAGTTCTTC. This gives the protein CTSSQALALLHEQFF.

Details on this clone: Additional DNA sequences in this sample encode the identical CDR3. The chain joins TRBV2 to TRBJ1-1; the D is unclear. Trimming removed 4 bases at V and 0 bases at J, with 6 bases between. The germline CDR1 and CDR2 sequences are SNHLY and FYNNEI. The CDR3 is made up of 13 amino acids. CDR3 protein: CASSGSMNTEAFF. CDR3 bases: TGTGCCAGCAGTGGCAGCATGAACACTGAAGCTTTCTTT.

This clone was seen just once. The CDR3 loop is CASKFTRGTDTQYF. In nucleotides, the CDR3 is TGTGCCAGCAAGTTCACTAGGGGCACAGATACGCAGTATTTT. The J gene is TRBJ2-3, the V gene TRBV7-8; TRBD2 might be the D (5 bases). Germline V lookup: CDR1 SGHVS, CDR2 FQNEAQ. The CDR3 sequence is 14 residues long. Trimming took off 7 bases at V and 1 base at J, with 12 bases between the two ends. The variable domain in full, completed from reference TRBV7-8 and TRBJ2-3, reads GAGVSQSPRYKVAKRGQDVALRCDPISGHVSLFWYQQALGQGPEFLTYFQNEAQLDKSGLPSDRFFAERPEGSVSTLKIQRTQQEDSAVYLCASKFTRGTDTQYFGPGTRLTVL.

The rearrangement uses TRBV29-1 and TRBJ2-7; 10 bases match TRBD2. There are 13 residues in the CDR3. The J segment lost 6 bases and the V segment lost 6 bases, leaving 8 bases of the junction unmatched. Germline CDR1 is SQVTM and CDR2 is ANQGSEA. This chain's CDR3 is CSVKSGRASEQYF. The DNA of the CDR3 is TGCAGCGTAAAGAGCGGGAGGGCCTCCGAGCAGTACTTC.

The V and J genes are TRBV5-1 and TRBJ1-1; no definite D call. The V gene's germline CDR1 is SGHRS and CDR2 YFSETQ. Trimming took 3 bases from V and 0 from J, leaving 12 bases between them. The CDR3 is 15 residues long. CDR3 DNA sequence: TGCGCCAGCAGCTCCTTAGACTTGATGAACACTGAAGCTTTCTTT. Translation: CASSSLDLMNTEAFF. The full variable domain, rest sourced from reference TRBV5-1 and TRBJ1-1, is KAGVTQTPRYLIKTRGQQVTLSCSPISGHRSVSWYQQTPGQGLQFLFEYFSETQRNKGNFPGRFSGRQFSNSRSEMNVSTLELGDSALYLCASSSLDLMNTEAFFGQGTRLTVV.

CDR3: CASSEGNRGYGYTF. The DNA of the CDR3 is TGTGCCAGCAGTGAAGGCAACAGGGGCTATGGCTACACCTTC. The chain links TRBV6-1 to TRBJ1-2; TRBD1 aligns across 7 bases. With V trimmed by 1 base and J by 4 bases, 3 bases remained unmatched. This CDR3 contains 14 residues. CDR1 and CDR2 (germline): MNHNS, SASEGT.

The J gene is TRBJ1-5, the V gene TRBV7-8, with D uncertain. Trimming removed 4 bases from V and 4 bases from J, with 11 bases in between. There are 14 residues in the CDR3. The germline V gene encodes CDR1 SGHVS and CDR2 FQNEAQ. In DNA, the CDR3 is TGTGCCAGCAGCTCCAACCTACCGAATCAGCCCCAGCATTTT. It yields the protein CASSSNLPNQPQHF.

V is TRBV6-1 and J is TRBJ1-1; no clear D. This CDR3 comprises 12 residues. CDR1 and CDR2 from the germline V gene are MNHNS and SASEGT. V was trimmed by 4 bases and J by 4 bases, leaving 7 bases between them. CDR3 loop: CASSGGFTEAFF. DNA for the CDR3: TGTGCCAGCAGTGGAGGCTTCACTGAAGCTTTCTTT.

The chain uses TRBV28 and TRBJ2-5; TRBD1 aligns across 9 bases. The V gene end was trimmed by 7 bases and the J gene end by 6 bases; junction bases not matched to a gene: 6. This CDR3 is 13 amino acids long. Germline-derived CDR1 and CDR2 are MDHEN and SYDVKM. The CDR3 loop reads CASKPGQGKTQYF. The CDR3 coding sequence is TGTGCCAGCAAACCGGGACAGGGTAAGACCCAGTACTTC.

The chain joins TRBV10-3 to TRBJ1-6, with D hard to call. V lost 0 bases and J 5 bases, leaving 5 bases between the germline ends. This CDR3 has 14 amino acids. CDR1 is ENHRY, CDR2 SYGVKD, per germline. CDR3 in amino acids: CAISESIDNSPLHF. The CDR3 DNA reads as TGTGCCATCAGTGAGTCGATAGATAATTCACCCCTCCACTTT.